Presented here are 15 T cell receptor beta chains from one specimen sequenced in a study of human T cells and chemical hapten exposure. This sample's time point: patch test 1, 2 weeks after DPC sensitization. As to treatment: therapeutic diphenylcyclopropenone sensitization with weekly scalp DPC. TCRdb analysed the RACE reads with MiXCR anew, one entry per CDR3 protein. The sample has around 110,000 distinct CDR3 sequences, about 12% seen once. The sequencing used whole blood, collected in connection with sensitization to the hapten diphenylcyclopropenone (DPC). The receptors shown here come from a woman aged 45-60 years with alopecia areata. Some clones in this sample may be carry-over from other donors' samples.

About this clonotype: A read error is possible here, since a much larger clone lies one base away. V usage is TRBV4-1 and J usage is TRBJ2-7; the D is unclear. CDR1 is MGHRA, CDR2 YSYEKL, per germline. The CDR3 extends over 16 amino acids. V was clipped by 1 base and J by 0 bases, with 13 bases between them. In DNA, the CDR3 is TGCGCCAGCAGCCAAGCGCCAGAAAAACGCTCCTACGAGCAGTACTTC. Translated: CASSQAPEKRSYEQYF.

Ten or more counts support this clonotype. The V and J genes are TRBV18 and TRBJ1-4; 8 bases line up with TRBD1. The CDR3 has 16 residues. Germline CDR1 reads KGHSH; CDR2 reads LQKENI. With 3 bases clipped from V and 7 bases from J, the junction kept 10 bases outside the gene matches. CDR3 nucleotides: TGTGCCAGCTCACCTCTAGCCGGGACAGGAGTTGAAAAACTGTTTTTT. Its protein product is CASSPLAGTGVEKLFF.

This clonotype came up many times. The chain links TRBV7-6 to TRBJ1-6; D perhaps matches TRBD1 (5 bases). Trimming took off 4 bases at V and 6 bases at J, with 10 bases between the two ends. The CDR3 is 14 residues long. Germline V gene sequence: CDR1 SGHVS, CDR2 FNYEAQ. The CDR3 region is CASSSGRVNSPLHF. The CDR3 DNA is TGTGCCAGCAGCTCGGGACGAGTTAATTCACCCCTCCACTTT.

This clonotype was observed a handful of times. The chain couples TRBV19 to TRBJ2-3, with 7 bases fitting TRBD1. The CDR3 has 15 amino acids. The V segment lost 7 bases and the J segment 0 bases; nucleotides outside the gene matches: 7. CDR1 LNHDA and CDR2 SQIVND come from the germline V gene (reference sequence). DNA for the CDR3: TGTGCCAGTACCAACAGGGGCCCGAGCACAGATACGCAGTATTTT. This sequence encodes CASTNRGPSTDTQYF. The whole variable domain, filled in from reference TRBV19 and TRBJ2-3, reads DGGITQSPKYLFRKEGQNVTLSCEQNLNHDAMYWYRQDPGQGLRLIYYSQIVNDFQKGDIAEGYSVSREKKESFPLTVTSAQKNPTAFYLCASTNRGPSTDTQYFGPGTRLTVL.

Only a few counts were recorded for this clonotype. This chain joins TRBV4-1 and TRBJ1-5, with 11 bases fitting TRBD1. The CDR3 totals 15 residues. The trim removed 2 bases at V and 4 bases at J, leaving 1 base unmatched. The germline V gene has CDR1 MGHRA and CDR2 YSYEKL. The CDR3: CASSQRDRGNQPQHF. The DNA for the CDR3 is TGCGCCAGCAGCCAAAGGGACAGGGGGAATCAGCCCCAGCATTTT.

V and J are TRBV5-1 and TRBJ1-4; no definite D call. This CDR3 is 15 amino acids long. V was clipped by 3 bases and J by 7 bases, with 16 bases between them. Germline V gene sequence: CDR1 SGHRS, CDR2 YFSETQ. CDR3 sequence (DNA): TGCGCCAGCAGCTCTCTCCCCAGCCTCAGTGAAAAACTGTTTTTT. Residues: CASSSLPSLSEKLFF.

The sample holds many counts of this clonotype. The chain couples TRBV6-2 or TRBV6-3 to TRBJ2-7; 9 positions agree with TRBD1. The ends lost 5 bases at V and 0 bases at J; junction bases unmatched: 8. The CDR3 contains 16 residues. Germline V gene data show CDR1 as MNHEY and CDR2 as SVGEGT. Here the CDR3 reads CASSPQWTGDSYEQYF. The DNA of the CDR3 is TGTGCCAGCAGTCCTCAATGGACAGGGGACTCCTACGAGCAGTACTTC.

CDR3 bases: TGTGCCAGCAGCTTAGGTACGGGGGTCCAAGAGACCCAGTACTTC. Its translation: CASSLGTGVQETQYF. The rearrangement links TRBV7-8 to TRBJ2-5, with D perhaps matching TRBD2 (6 bases). Germline V gene lookup returns CDR1 SGHVS and CDR2 FQNEAQ. CDR3 length: 15 residues. Trimming took 1 base from V and 1 from J, leaving 10 bases between them.

In its sample, this clonotype was seen many times. V usage is TRBV28 and J usage is TRBJ2-7, with a weak D call TRBD2 (5 bases). This CDR3 contains 13 residues. The V gene lost 2 bases and the J gene lost 2 bases, with 7 bases spanning the gap. Germline assignment: CDR1 MDHEN and CDR2 SYDVKM. The CDR3 sequence: CASSLGSTYEQYF. The CDR3 DNA reads as TGTGCCAGCAGTTTAGGGAGTACCTACGAGCAGTACTTC.

This clonotype was detected ten times or more. The chain is built from TRBV4-1 and TRBJ2-7, with TRBD2 matching 10 bases. The CDR3 contains 15 residues. Unmatched junction bases numbered 4, after V lost 2 bases and J lost 3 bases. Germline CDR1 and CDR2: MGHRA and YSYEKL. CDR3 nucleotide sequence: TGCGCCAGCAGCCAAAGAGCGGGGGGGGTCTACGAGCAGTACTTC. It encodes CASSQRAGGVYEQYF.

This clonotype was seen more than once but under ten times. CDR3 coding DNA: TGTGCCAGCAGTTACCCCACCGGGGAGCTGTTTTTT. This encodes CASSYPTGELFF. The chain joins TRBV6-2 or TRBV6-3 to TRBJ2-2; D gene ambiguous. Germline V gene sequence: CDR1 MNHEY, CDR2 SVGEGT. The length of the CDR3 is 12 residues. V was trimmed by 2 bases and J by 4 bases, leaving 2 bases between them.

The chain links TRBV20-1 to TRBJ1-1; TRBD1 matches 9 bases. The V gene's germline CDR1 is DFQATT and CDR2 SNEGSKA (reference sequence). The ends lost 5 bases at V and 5 bases at J; junction bases unmatched: 6. The length of the CDR3 is 13 residues. The CDR3 sequence: CSARTGGLTEAFF. DNA for the CDR3: TGCAGTGCTCGCACAGGGGGCTTGACTGAAGCTTTCTTT.

This clonotype was picked up many times. J is TRBJ1-3 and V is TRBV15; D gene ambiguous. The CDR3 runs to 14 residues. V lost 3 bases and J lost 6, with 12 bases in between. Germline V gene sequence: CDR1 LNHNV, CDR2 YYDKDF (reference sequence). DNA for the CDR3: TGTGCCACCAGCAGGGATATTCTCCCAAACACCATATATTTT. This codes for CATSRDILPNTIYF.

The chain joins TRBV2 to TRBJ2-7; 8 bases are a match to TRBD1. Germline CDR1 reads SNHLY; CDR2 reads FYNNEI. This CDR3 contains 14 residues. The J segment lost 1 base and the V segment lost 6 bases, leaving 5 bases of the junction unmatched. The CDR3 coding sequence is TGTGCCAGCAGGCCCGGACAGGGTTCCTACGAGCAGTACTTC. Amino acids: CASRPGQGSYEQYF.

This clonotype was picked up many times. The rearrangement uses TRBV6-1 and TRBJ2-3; 7 nucleotides line up with TRBD1. CDR3 length: 14 residues. Germline CDR1 is MNHNS and CDR2 is SASEGT. V trimming: 2 bases; J trimming: 6 bases; junction bases outside the gene matches: 5. The CDR3 nucleotides are TGTGCCAGCAGTGAAAAGGGGGCATGGGATACGCAGTATTTT. Its protein product is CASSEKGAWDTQYF.